Many counts were recorded for the clone carrying this T cell receptor (beta chain). Time point described: newly diagnosed GD, antithyroid drugs for less than 3 months. Following extraction of RNA from PBMCs, that RNA was used to make the TCR library. Arm-PCR of CDR3 regions with iRepertoire HTBI primers generated TCR beta libraries. One entry per CDR3 protein results from TCRdb running MiXCR on the multiplex PCR reads. The sample yields roughly 430,000 distinct CDR3 sequences, around 17% seen once. These data belong to a study of regulatory T cells in long-lasting Graves disease. Germline assignment: CDR1 SGHRS and CDR2 YFSETQ. V was pared by 4 bases and J by 1 base, with 10 bases between. The CDR3 contains 14 residues. The sample was also reused in another study, on T cells in Graves' hyperthyroidism and ophthalmopathy.

The chain couples TRBV5-1 to TRBJ2-3, with a tentative D call TRBD2 (5 bases). The material sequenced was peripheral blood mononuclear cells (PBMCs), taken at new diagnosis, from a patient treated with antithyroid drugs. This clonotype originated in a woman younger than 45 with Graves disease. CDR3 protein: CASSPEAGTDTQYF. CDR3 coding DNA: TGCGCCAGCAGCCCGGAGGCAGGCACAGATACGCAGTATTTT.